The 4 T cell receptor beta chains given below trace back to one sample, sequenced in a study of CXCR3-negative and CXCR3-positive naive CD8 T cells. These receptors' antigens are unknown. Findings and caveats of the study: TRB CDR3s were more hydrophobic in CXCR3-positive than in CXCR3-negative naive cells.

With UMI labels, 5' RACE was used to prepare the TRB cDNA libraries. TCRdb reworked the 5' RACE reads into one entry per CDR3 protein, no DNA. The table for this sample gives about 120,000 distinct CDR3 sequences. Sequenced sample: naive CXCR3+ CD8+ T cells from blood. Subset reported: CD45RO-CCR7+CD27+CD95- naive CD8+ T cells expressing CXCR3 (TNR3+). These receptors all come from a human donor in good health. Some clones in this sample may be carry-over from other donors' samples.

The rearrangement links TRBV10-1 to TRBJ2-5; the D gene TCRdb calls, TRBD1, cannot be checked with no DNA. Per germline, CDR1 WNHNN and CDR2 SYGVQD (reference sequence). This CDR3 comprises 13 residues. The CDR3 spells CATVLLPGKTQYF.

V and J are TRBV18 and TRBJ2-7; TCRdb calls TRBD2, which cannot be checked without DNA. CDR3 size: 17 residues. Germline V gene lookup returns CDR1 KGHSH and CDR2 LQKENI. CDR3 sequence reads: CASSPTGLAGGEWEQYF.

The CDR3 loop reads CASSANIFLGDRSSDTQYF. The V call is TRBV7-9, the J call TRBJ2-3; TCRdb outputs TRBD1, but without DNA this stays unchecked. This CDR3 region has 19 residues. CDR1 and CDR2 (germline): SEHNR, FQNEAQ (reference sequence).

The V gene is TRBV28, the J gene TRBJ2-1; as DNA is missing, the TRBD2 call by TCRdb cannot be tested. From germline, CDR1 is MDHEN and CDR2 SYDVKM. The CDR3 loop spans 16 amino acids. The CDR3 loop is CASSLSLEVWYNEQFF.